Reported below is one TCR beta chain. In its sample, this clonotype was seen many times. The antigen it binds to is not known. Base qualities are missing; no much larger clone stands one base away. This sample stems from a study of T cells in Graves' hyperthyroidism and ophthalmopathy (dated by TCRdb to between 2018 and 2021). Regarding the complete study: Peripheral blood was collected at initial diagnosis, before any treatment. According to the paper, TCR Vbeta CDR3 sequencing was carried out on some 140 peripheral blood samples, which came from 40 to 45 ophthalmopathy, approximately 72 hyperthyroidism and roughly 17 progressor patients. After sampling, hyperthyroidism patients received methimazole starting at 30 mg daily, and ophthalmopathy patients received high-dose intravenous methylprednisolone. To identify TCR V-J signatures that set the groups apart, the researchers used a discovery cohort of more than 95 patients, made up of fewer than 50 with Graves' ophthalmopathy and about 55 with stable Graves' hyperthyroidism. In more than 5 Graves' hyperthyroidism patients, the study also compared T-cell repertoires from thyroid tissue with T-cell repertoires from blood. The 100 or so discovery patients were divided at random into training and test sets in a 7:3 ratio. Prospective prediction of ophthalmopathy was tested in an independent validation cohort consisting of some 19 hyperthyroidism patients and around 17 patients who later progressed to ophthalmopathy. Study-wide findings and limitations: Most expanded thyroid clonotypes (frequency above 0.001) were also detected in blood, suggesting blood repertoires may reflect thyroid immune responses. Ophthalmopathy was separated from stable hyperthyroidism by a 13 V-J signature model, with approximately 89% sensitivity and just over 81% specificity obtained in cross-validation and 80%/75% obtained in testing. Sample size was not statistically predetermined, and investigators were not blinded to group allocation. In validation, the model predicted progression to ophthalmopathy a median of 6.5 months before onset, with approximately 71% sensitivity and almost 75% specificity.

TCR beta CDR3 regions were amplified from RNA transcripts. The first round of RT-PCR for the TCR CDR3 was performed with the HTBI primer set and the Qiagen OneStep RT-PCR kit. Libraries were constructed in a second round of multiplex PCR, after which size selection and purification were performed. Libraries were sequenced paired-end with 100 bp reads on an Illumina HiSeq2000. The authors' pipeline ran thus. Raw data were processed with SOAPnuke, discarding reads with adapters, uncalled bases, mean Phred below 15, or no exact constant-primer or identifier match. COPE v1.2.5 was used to merge the high-quality paired reads, and each unique nucleotide sequence was defined as a clonotype. MiTCR v1.1 was used to align clonotypes to the IMGT TRBV, TRBD and TRBJ reference segments. The analysis was restricted to V-J combinations with a frequency above 0.0001, which together covered over 99% of the repertoires. The TCS score was defined as F50 (clonal expansion) divided by E x V (chaos), with BLOSUM62-based TCRdist calculated between CDR3 peptides within each V-J. Welch's t-statistics and random forest reduced around 550 V-J features to 13, which were used in a naive Bayes classifier (R e1071). The raw public data were reprocessed by TCRdb itself: fastp quality trimming at Q25, MiXCR clonotype calling, in-frame beta chains only. Each entry merges the rows of one CDR3 protein and shows their most common DNA and genes. TCRdb's processing, not the authors' own work, is the source of the V and J calls. The sample has hundreds of thousands of distinct CDR3 sequences on record, 15% to 19% of them singletons. The ten largest clones add up to almost 8% of the sample.

Stable Graves' hyperthyroidism was defined as the absence of progression to ophthalmopathy over 18 months of follow-up. Hyperthyroidism patients were aged 18 to 65 years and newly diagnosed, with disease duration of less than 2 months. Exclusion was applied to patients with uncontrolled infections, other autoimmune diseases, pregnancy or lactation. Diagnoses were established on the basis of clinical symptoms, serum thyroxine and TRAb, thyroid ultrasound, and orbital computed tomography. Ficoll-Paque density gradient centrifugation was used to isolate PBMCs from about 9 ml of fresh peripheral blood. Total RNA was extracted using Trizol reagent, and RNA quality was assessed on an Agilent 2100 Bioanalyzer. A distance of 8 bases separates the germline ends of V and J, which lose 3 bases and 5 bases respectively. CDR1 and CDR2, looked up from the germline V gene, are SGHAT and FQNNGV. The CDR3 measures 12 amino acids from cysteine to phenylalanine. The only DNA kept is the CDR3, 36 bases in frame from the first base.

The chain links TRBV11-2 with TRBJ2-7; a confident D gene designation cannot be given. The clonotype was recovered from a young woman with Graves' hyperthyroidism. Sequenced: blood. The DNA is TGTGCCAGCAGCTTTGGCCCCAACGAGCAGTACTTC. Its product reads: CASSFGPNEQYF.